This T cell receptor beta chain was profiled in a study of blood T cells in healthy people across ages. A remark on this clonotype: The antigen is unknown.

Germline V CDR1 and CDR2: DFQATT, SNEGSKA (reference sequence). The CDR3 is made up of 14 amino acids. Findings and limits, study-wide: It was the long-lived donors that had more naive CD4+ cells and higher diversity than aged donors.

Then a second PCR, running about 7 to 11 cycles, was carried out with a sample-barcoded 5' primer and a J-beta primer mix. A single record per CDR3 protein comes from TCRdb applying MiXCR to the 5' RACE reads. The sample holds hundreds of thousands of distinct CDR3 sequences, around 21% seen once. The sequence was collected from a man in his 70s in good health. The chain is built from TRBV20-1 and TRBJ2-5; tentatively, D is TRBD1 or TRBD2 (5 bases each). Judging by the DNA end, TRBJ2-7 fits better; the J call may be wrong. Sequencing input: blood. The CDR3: CSARGVVAGYEQYF. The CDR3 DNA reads TGCAGTGCTAGGGGGGTGGTAGCAGGGTACGAGCAGTACTTC.